The entry that follows covers one T cell receptor beta chain sequence. This sample stems from a study of long-term antiretroviral therapy in people with HIV. Study information: It was about a decade after the earliest samples that the 2015 immediate-ART recommendation appeared.

Researchers report immunoSEQ v3.0 was run at survey level. The assay was immunoSEQ multiplex PCR, and TCRdb's table has in-frame clones only and misses some. This sample yields about 24,000 clones, of which approximately 86% are seen a single time; about 16% belongs to the top ten. Every donor had one or more pre-ART and two or more post-ART PBMC samples. CDR1 is DFQATT, CDR2 SNEGSKA, per germline (reference sequence). The CDR3 has 10 residues. The germline V and J ends were trimmed by 1 base and 14 bases, with 10 bases remaining between them. This rearrangement joins TRBV20-1 to TRBJ2-3; D ambiguous. The clonotype was recovered from a man aged 50-59 years with HIV. Here the sequenced sample was unsorted PBMCs, taken 1.2 years after starting antiretroviral therapy. The CDR3 nucleotides read TGCAGTGCTAGAGTGATCTCTAGGTATTTT. Its translation is CSARVISRYF.